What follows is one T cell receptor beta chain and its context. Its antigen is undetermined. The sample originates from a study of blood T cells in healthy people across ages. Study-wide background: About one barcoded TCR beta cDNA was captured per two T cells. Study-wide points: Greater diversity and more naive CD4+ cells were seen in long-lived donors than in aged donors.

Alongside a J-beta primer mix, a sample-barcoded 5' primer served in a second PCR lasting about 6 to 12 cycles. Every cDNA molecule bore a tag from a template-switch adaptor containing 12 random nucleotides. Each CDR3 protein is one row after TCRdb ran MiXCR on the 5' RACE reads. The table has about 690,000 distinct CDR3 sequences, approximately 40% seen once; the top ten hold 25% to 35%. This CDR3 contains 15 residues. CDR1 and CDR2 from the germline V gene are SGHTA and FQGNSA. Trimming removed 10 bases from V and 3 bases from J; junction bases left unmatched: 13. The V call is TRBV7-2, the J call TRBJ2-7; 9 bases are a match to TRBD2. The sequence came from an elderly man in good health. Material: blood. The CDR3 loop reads CATCPSTSGLYEQYF. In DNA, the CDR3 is TGTGCCACTTGCCCATCAACTAGCGGGCTCTACGAGCAGTACTTC.